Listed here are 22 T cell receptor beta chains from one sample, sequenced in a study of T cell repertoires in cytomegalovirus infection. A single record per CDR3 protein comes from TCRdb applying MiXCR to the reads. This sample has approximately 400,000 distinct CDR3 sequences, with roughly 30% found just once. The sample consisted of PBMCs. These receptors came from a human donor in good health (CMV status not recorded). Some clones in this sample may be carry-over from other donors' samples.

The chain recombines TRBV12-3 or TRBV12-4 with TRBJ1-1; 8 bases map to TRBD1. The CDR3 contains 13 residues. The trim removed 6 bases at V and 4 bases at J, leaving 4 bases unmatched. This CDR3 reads CASSSDRATEAFF. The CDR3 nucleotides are TGTGCCAGCAGCTCGGACAGGGCCACTGAAGCTTTCTTT.

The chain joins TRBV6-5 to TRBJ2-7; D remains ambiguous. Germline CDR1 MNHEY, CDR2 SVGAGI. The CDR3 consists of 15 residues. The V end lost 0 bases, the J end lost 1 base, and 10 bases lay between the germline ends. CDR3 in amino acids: CASSYSSYGSYEQYF. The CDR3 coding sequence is TGTGCCAGCAGTTACTCGAGTTACGGGTCCTACGAGCAGTACTTC.

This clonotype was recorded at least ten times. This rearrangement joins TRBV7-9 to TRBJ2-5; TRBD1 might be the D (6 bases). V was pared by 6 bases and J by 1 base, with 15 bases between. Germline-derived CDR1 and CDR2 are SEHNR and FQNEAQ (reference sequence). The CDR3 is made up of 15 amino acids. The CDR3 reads CASRSSRGRQETQYF. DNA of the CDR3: TGTGCCAGCAGGTCCTCCAGGGGTCGCCAAGAGACCCAGTACTTC.

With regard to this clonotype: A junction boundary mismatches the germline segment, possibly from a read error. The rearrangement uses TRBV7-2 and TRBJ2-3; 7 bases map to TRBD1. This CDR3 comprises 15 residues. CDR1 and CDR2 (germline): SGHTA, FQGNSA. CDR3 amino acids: CASSLEGAGTETQFF. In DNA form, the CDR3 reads TGTGCCAGCAGCTTAGAGGGGGCCGGCACAGAGACGCAGTTTTTT. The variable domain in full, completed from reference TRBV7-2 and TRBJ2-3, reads GAGVSQSPSNKVTEKGKDVELRCDPISGHTALYWYRQSLGQGLEFLIYFQGNSAPDKSGLPSDRFSAERTGGSVSTLTIQRTQQEDSAVYLCASSLEGAGTETQFFGPGTRLTVL.

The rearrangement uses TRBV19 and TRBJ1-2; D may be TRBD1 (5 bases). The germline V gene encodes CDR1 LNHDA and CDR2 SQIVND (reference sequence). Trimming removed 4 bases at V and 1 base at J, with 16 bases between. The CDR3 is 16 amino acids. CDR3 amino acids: CASSTTGTAINYGYTF. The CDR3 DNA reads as TGTGCCAGTAGTACGACCGGGACCGCTATTAACTATGGCTACACCTTC.

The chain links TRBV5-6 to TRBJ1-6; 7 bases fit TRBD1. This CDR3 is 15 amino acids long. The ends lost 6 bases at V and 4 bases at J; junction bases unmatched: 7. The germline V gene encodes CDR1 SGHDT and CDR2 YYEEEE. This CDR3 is CASTETGRYNSPLHF. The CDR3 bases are TGTGCCAGCACCGAGACAGGGAGATATAATTCACCCCTCCACTTT.

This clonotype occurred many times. The CDR3 DNA sequence: TGTGCCAGCAGCCCCGGGCAGGGTCGCTCCTACGAGCAGTACTTC. It specifies CASSPGQGRSYEQYF. The chain combines TRBV27 with TRBJ2-7; a weak D match, TRBD1 (5 bases). Trimming cost V 6 bases and J 0 bases, with 15 bases left between them. This CDR3 has 15 amino acids. The V gene's germline CDR1 is MNHEY and CDR2 SMNVEV (reference sequence).

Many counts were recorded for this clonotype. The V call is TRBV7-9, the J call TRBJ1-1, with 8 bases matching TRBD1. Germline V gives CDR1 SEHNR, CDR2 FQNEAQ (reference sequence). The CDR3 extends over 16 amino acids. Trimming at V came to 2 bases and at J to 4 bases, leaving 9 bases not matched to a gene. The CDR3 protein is CASSLIQGASVTEAFF. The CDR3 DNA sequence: TGTGCCAGCAGCTTAATTCAGGGGGCTTCGGTCACTGAAGCTTTCTTT.

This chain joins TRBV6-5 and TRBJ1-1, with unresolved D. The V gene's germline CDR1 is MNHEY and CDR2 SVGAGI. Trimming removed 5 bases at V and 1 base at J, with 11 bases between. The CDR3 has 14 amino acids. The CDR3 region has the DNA TGTGCCAGCAGTACTAGGGTTGGGAACACTGAAGCTTTCTTT. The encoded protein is CASSTRVGNTEAFF.

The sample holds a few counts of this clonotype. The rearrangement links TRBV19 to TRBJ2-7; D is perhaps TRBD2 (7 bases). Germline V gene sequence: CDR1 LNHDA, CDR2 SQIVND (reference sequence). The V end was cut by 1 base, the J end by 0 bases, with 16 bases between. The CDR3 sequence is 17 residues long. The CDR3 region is CASSIVGGGESSYEQYF. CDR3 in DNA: TGTGCCAGTAGTATAGTCGGCGGGGGCGAGAGCTCCTACGAGCAGTACTTC.

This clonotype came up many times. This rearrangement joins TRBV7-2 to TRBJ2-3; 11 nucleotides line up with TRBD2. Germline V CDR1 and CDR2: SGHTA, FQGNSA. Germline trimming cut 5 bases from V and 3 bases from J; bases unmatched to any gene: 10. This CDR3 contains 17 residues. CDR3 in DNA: TGTGCCAGCAGCGCCCCTAGCGGGGGGTTAGGAACAGATACGCAGTATTTT. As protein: CASSAPSGGLGTDTQYF.

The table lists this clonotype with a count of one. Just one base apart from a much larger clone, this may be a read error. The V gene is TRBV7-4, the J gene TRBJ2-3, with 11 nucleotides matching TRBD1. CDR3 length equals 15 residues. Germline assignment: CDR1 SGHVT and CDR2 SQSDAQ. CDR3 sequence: CASSLRTGGTDAQYF. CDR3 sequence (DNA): TGTGCCAGCAGCTTAAGGACAGGGGGCACAGATGCGCAGTATTTT.

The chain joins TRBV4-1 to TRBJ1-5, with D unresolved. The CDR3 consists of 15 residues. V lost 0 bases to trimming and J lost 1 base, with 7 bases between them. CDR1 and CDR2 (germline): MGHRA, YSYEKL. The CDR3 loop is CASSQEGGSNQPQHF. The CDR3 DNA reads TGCGCCAGCAGCCAAGAGGGCGGAAGCAATCAGCCCCAGCATTTT.

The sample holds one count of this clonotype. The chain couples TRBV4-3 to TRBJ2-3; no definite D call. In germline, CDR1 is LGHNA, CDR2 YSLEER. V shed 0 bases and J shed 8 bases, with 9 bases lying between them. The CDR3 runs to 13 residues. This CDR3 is CASSQEGWGTQYF. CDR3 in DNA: TGCGCCAGCAGCCAAGAAGGGTGGGGTACGCAGTATTTT.

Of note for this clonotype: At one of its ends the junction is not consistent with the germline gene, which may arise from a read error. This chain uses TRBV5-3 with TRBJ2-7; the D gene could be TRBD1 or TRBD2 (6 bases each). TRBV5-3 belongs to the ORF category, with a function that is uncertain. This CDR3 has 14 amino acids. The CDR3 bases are TGTGCCAGCAGCTTGCCGTCGGGGGCGATCGAGCAGTACTTC. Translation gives CASSLPSGAIEQYF.

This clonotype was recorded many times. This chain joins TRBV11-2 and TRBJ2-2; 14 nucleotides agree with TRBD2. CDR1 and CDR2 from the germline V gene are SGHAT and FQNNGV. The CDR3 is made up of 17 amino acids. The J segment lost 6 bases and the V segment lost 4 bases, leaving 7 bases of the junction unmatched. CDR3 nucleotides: TGTGCCAGCAGCTCAGGACTAGCGGGGGGCCTCGCCGGGGAGCTGTTTTTT. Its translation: CASSSGLAGGLAGELFF.

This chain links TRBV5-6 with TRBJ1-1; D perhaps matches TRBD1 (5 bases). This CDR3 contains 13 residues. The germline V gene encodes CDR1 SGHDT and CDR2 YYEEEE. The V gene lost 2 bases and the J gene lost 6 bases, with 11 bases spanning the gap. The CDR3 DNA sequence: TGTGCCAGCAGCTTCGTGGGGGAACCTGAAGCTTTCTTT. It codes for CASSFVGEPEAFF. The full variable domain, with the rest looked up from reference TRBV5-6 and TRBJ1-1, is DAGVTQSPTHLIKTRGQQVTLRCSPKSGHDTVSWYQQALGQGPQFIFQYYEEEERQRGNFPDRFSGHQFPNYSSELNVNALLLGDSALYLCASSFVGEPEAFFGQGTRLTVV.

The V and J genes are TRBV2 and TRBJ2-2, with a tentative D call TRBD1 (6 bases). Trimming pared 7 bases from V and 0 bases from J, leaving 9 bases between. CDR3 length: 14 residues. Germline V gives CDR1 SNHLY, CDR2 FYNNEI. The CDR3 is CASKGESNTGELFF. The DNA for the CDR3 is TGTGCCAGCAAGGGGGAATCGAACACCGGGGAGCTGTTTTTT.

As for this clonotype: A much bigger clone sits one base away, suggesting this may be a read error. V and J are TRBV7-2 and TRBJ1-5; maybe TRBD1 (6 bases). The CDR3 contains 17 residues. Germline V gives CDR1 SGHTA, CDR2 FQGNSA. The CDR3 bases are TGTGTCAGCAGCCAAAGGGGGACTCCGAATAGCAATCAGCCCCAGCATTTT. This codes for CVSSQRGTPNSNQPQHF.

CDR3 bases: TGTGCCAGCTCACCAAGCCGCGGGACTGGTACGCAGTATTTT. Amino acid sequence: CASSPSRGTGTQYF. This chain connects TRBV18 to TRBJ2-3, with D possibly TRBD2 on 6 matching bases. Germline CDR1 reads KGHSH; CDR2 reads LQKENI. The V and J ends lost 2 bases and 8 bases respectively, with 14 bases between them. The CDR3 is 14 residues long.

CDR3 protein: CASRRQNQPQHF. DNA of the CDR3: TGTGCCAGCAGAAGACAGAATCAGCCCCAGCATTTT. The chain employs TRBV6-1 and TRBJ1-5; a possible D gene is TRBD1 (5 bases). The germline V gene encodes CDR1 MNHNS and CDR2 SASEGT. This CDR3 has 12 residues. V lost 6 bases and J 4 bases, leaving 7 bases between the germline ends.

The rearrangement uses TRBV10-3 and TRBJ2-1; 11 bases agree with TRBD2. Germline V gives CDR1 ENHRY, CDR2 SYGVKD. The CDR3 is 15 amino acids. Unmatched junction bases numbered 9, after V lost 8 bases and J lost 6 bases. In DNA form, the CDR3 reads TGTGCCATCGGGGGGCTGGGACTAGCGGTCAATGAGCAGTTCTTC. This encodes CAIGGLGLAVNEQFF.